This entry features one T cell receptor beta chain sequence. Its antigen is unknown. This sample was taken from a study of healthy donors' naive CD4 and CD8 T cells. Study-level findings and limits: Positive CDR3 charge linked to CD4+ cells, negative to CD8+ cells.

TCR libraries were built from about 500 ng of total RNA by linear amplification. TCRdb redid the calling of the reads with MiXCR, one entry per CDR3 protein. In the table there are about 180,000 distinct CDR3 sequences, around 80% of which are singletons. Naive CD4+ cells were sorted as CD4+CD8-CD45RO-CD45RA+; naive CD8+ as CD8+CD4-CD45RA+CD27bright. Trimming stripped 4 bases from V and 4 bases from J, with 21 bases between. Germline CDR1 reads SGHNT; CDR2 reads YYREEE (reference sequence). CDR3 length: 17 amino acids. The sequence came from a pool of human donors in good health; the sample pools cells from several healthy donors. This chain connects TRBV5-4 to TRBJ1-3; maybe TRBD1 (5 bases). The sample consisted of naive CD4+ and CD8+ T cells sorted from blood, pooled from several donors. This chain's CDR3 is CASSPGQGIVTGNTIYF. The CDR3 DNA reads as TGTGCCAGCAGCCCTGGCCAGGGAATAGTTACAGGAAACACCATATATTTT.